This is a list of T cell receptor beta chains from one sample in a study of blood T cell repertoires in COVID-19. Clones were sequenced by immunoSEQ multiplex PCR, and TCRdb holds only the in-frame ones, with some missing. Of 55,000 to 75,000 clones listed, about 77% are singletons. The specimen sequenced was peripheral blood. The source of these receptors is a man at least 80 years old with active or convalescent COVID-19. CDR3s include the opening cysteine and the closing phenylalanine or tryptophan. A D gene is named only where the DNA matches it firmly. Some rows have no size entry. The others give once, few or many, or a class for an expanded clone.

>TRBJ2-1|-|-|TRBV7-9
CASSSISVSEQFF
TGTGCCAGCAGCTCCATCTCCGTCAGTGAGCAGTTCTTC
>TRBJ1-1|TRBD1|-|TRBV11-1
CASSFEQGANTEAFF
TGTGCCAGCAGCTTCGAACAGGGGGCGAACACTGAAGCTTTCTTT
>TRBJ1-5|-|few|TRBV23-1
CASSQSVGGDQPQHF
TGCGCCAGCAGTCAATCAGTTGGGGGGGATCAGCCCCAGCATTTT
>TRBJ1-6|-|-|TRBV18
CASSPATGPIRGSPLHF
TGTGCCAGCTCACCTGCGACAGGTCCAATTCGGGGTTCACCCCTCCACTTT
>TRBJ2-1|-|-|TRBV6-1
CASSELGSRFF
TGTGCCAGCAGTGAATTGGGGAGTCGGTTCTTC
>TRBJ2-1|-|-|TRBV25-1
CASSELIAQGSYNEQFF
TGTGCCAGCAGTGAATTGATAGCCCAGGGGAGCTACAATGAGCAGTTCTTC
>TRBJ2-1|TRBD1|-|TRBV27
CASMLTGGYNEQFF
TGTGCCAGCATGTTGACAGGGGGGTACAATGAGCAGTTCTTC
>TRBJ2-3|-|-|TRBV7-2
CASSSDTQHRDTQYF
TGTGCCAGCAGCTCGGACACCCAACACCGAGATACGCAGTATTTT
>TRBJ1-5|-|once|TRBV20-1
CSASWEGGLSNQPQHF
TGCAGTGCTAGTTGGGAGGGGGGCTTAAGCAATCAGCCCCAGCATTTT
>TRBJ2-7|TRBD1|few|TRBV5-5
CASSRIAGQGGNEQYF
TGTGCCAGCAGCCGCATTGCCGGACAGGGAGGCAACGAGCAGTACTTC
>TRBJ1-4|-|-|TRBV5-1
CASSPEGRVNEKLFF
TGCGCCAGCAGCCCGGAGGGCAGGGTTAATGAAAAACTGTTTTTT
>TRBJ1-3|TRBD1|-|TRBV11-2
CASSLRQGTIYF
TGTGCCAGCAGCCTCAGACAGGGCACCATATATTTT
>TRBJ1-2|-|-|TRBV6-5
CASSPRGEFRGYTF
TGTGCCAGCAGTCCGCGGGGGGAATTCCGGGGCTACACCTTC
>TRBJ2-5|TRBD2|-|TRBV2
CASSEPQAGGETQYF
TGTGCCAGCAGTGAACCCCAAGCGGGAGGAGAGACCCAGTACTTC